This TCR beta chain derives from a study of T-cell reconstitution after alpha-beta-depleted transplantation in children. Regarding the study as a whole: About two months after transplant, alpha-beta T cells reportedly came from several hundred expanded graft clones. Several patients had high TCRbeta diversity at day 60; it came from surviving recipient T cells and thymic progenitors.

The V and J ends lost 0 bases and 3 bases respectively, with 8 bases between them. CDR1 and CDR2 (germline): DFQATT, SNEGSKA (reference sequence). The CDR3 runs 13 residues. Library preparation (for TCRbeta) was performed with unique molecular identifiers. Using its own MiXCR run on the PCR reads, TCRdb lists one record per CDR3 protein. The repertoire has about 250,000 distinct CDR3 sequences, roughly a quarter of them found once; the top ten carry under 5.5%. This clonotype was observed a few times. Its antigen remains unidentified. The sequence came from a female patient between 2 and 15 years old who had a stem cell transplant for congenital amegakaryocytic thrombocytopenia, so the T cells may come from the graft donor. This rearrangement joins TRBV20-1 to TRBJ1-2; no clear D. The input for sequencing was PBMCs, mostly from graft donor cells, taken 360 days after TCRalphabeta/CD19-depleted stem cell transplant. The CDR3 here is CSAREARDYGYTF. DNA of the CDR3: TGCAGTGCTAGAGAAGCTAGGGACTATGGCTACACCTTC.